Listed here are 29 T cell receptor beta chains from one sample, sequenced in a study of Ad26.COV2.S vaccination and SARS-CoV-2 variants. Assay: immunoSEQ multiplex PCR; the TCRdb copy retains only in-frame clones and omits some. The table lists some 190,000 clones, roughly 89% of them singletons. The input for sequencing was peripheral blood, taken after recovery from COVID-19. All receptors come from a human donor who had recovered from COVID-19.

The rearrangement links TRBV4-1 to TRBJ1-1; tentatively, D is TRBD1 (6 bases). Germline assignment: CDR1 MGHRA and CDR2 YSYEKL. This CDR3 is 18 amino acids long. The V end lost 3 bases, the J end lost 0 bases, and 20 bases lay between the germline ends. In DNA form, the CDR3 reads TGCGCCAGCAGCCAGGGGGGGGGCCGCCGGTCTTTGAACACTGAAGCTTTCTTT. Translation gives CASSQGGGRRSLNTEAFF.

V usage is TRBV10-3 and J usage is TRBJ2-7; 9 bases line up with TRBD1. The trim removed 4 bases at V and 6 bases at J, leaving 10 bases unmatched. The germline V gene encodes CDR1 ENHRY and CDR2 SYGVKD. This CDR3 is built from 15 residues. In DNA form, the CDR3 reads TGTGCCATCAGTGTATCGGGGACAGGGTATTCCGAGCAGTACTTC. It translates to CAISVSGTGYSEQYF.

This clone was picked up a small number of times. This chain uses TRBV29-1 with TRBJ1-1, with D unresolved. V lost 3 bases, J lost 1 base, and 12 bases lay in between. Germline V gene data show CDR1 as SQVTM and CDR2 as ANQGSEA. The CDR3 spans 14 residues. This chain's CDR3 is CSVDTAFSNTEAFF. The CDR3 coding sequence is TGCAGCGTTGATACGGCGTTTTCGAACACTGAAGCTTTCTTT. Variable domain in full (rest from reference TRBV29-1 and TRBJ1-1): SAVISQKPSRDICQRGTSLTIQCQVDSQVTMMFWYRQQPGQSLTLIATANQGSEATYESGFVIDKFPISRPNLTFSTLTVSNMSPEDSSIYLCSVDTAFSNTEAFFGQGTRLTVV.

The chain joins TRBV3-1 (or the pseudogene TRBV3-2) to TRBJ1-2; D gene uncertain. There are 12 residues in the CDR3. Germline lookup yields CDR1 LGHDT and CDR2 YNNKEL (reference sequence). Trimming removed 8 bases from V and 3 bases from J, with 10 bases in between. CDR3 protein: CASRDKHYGYTF. In DNA, the CDR3 is TGTGCCAGCCGGGATAAACACTATGGCTACACCTTC.

This sequence joins TRBV28 and TRBJ1-2, with D unclear. The CDR3 sequence is 14 residues long. Germline CDR1 is MDHEN and CDR2 is SYDVKM. V dropped 2 bases and J dropped 0 bases, with 7 bases sitting between them. The CDR3 region has the DNA TGTGCCAGCAGTTTAGTAAATCCTAACTATGGCTACACCTTC. Translating gives CASSLVNPNYGYTF.

The gene calls are TRBV2 and TRBJ2-1, with 9 positions matching TRBD2. CDR3 length: 14 amino acids. Germline CDR1 SNHLY, CDR2 FYNNEI. The junction had 7 bases not matched to a gene; V was cut back by 6 bases and J by 7 bases. The CDR3 loop is CASRLAGRDNEQFF. The CDR3 nucleotides read TGTGCCAGCAGGCTAGCGGGGAGGGATAATGAGCAGTTCTTC.

Only a few counts were recorded for this clone. In nucleotides, the CDR3 is TGTGCCAGCTCCGGGGAGGGGAACGTGTGGTCCTATAATTCACCCCTCCACTTT. It codes for CASSGEGNVWSYNSPLHF. The rearrangement uses TRBV27 and TRBJ1-6; the D gene is possibly TRBD1 (5 bases). CDR1 is MNHEY, CDR2 SMNVEV, per germline (reference sequence). This CDR3 is 18 amino acids long. Deletions cut 8 bases from V and 1 base from J, with 21 bases between.

V is TRBV9 and J is TRBJ1-3; D remains unclear. CDR3 length equals 14 residues. With 1 base removed from V and 4 bases from J, the gap between germline ends came to 9 bases. Germline assignment: CDR1 SGDLS and CDR2 YYNGEE. The CDR3 region is CASSVSGSGNTIYF. In DNA form, the CDR3 reads TGTGCCAGCAGCGTATCAGGATCCGGAAACACCATATATTTT.

This chain uses TRBV6-5 with TRBJ2-7; TRBD2 matches 10 bases. V lost 6 bases to trimming and J lost 2 bases; unmatched junction nucleotides: 7. The germline gives CDR1 MNHEY, CDR2 SVGAGI. CDR3 length equals 15 residues. CDR3 amino acids: CASRSSGRAAYEQYF. DNA for the CDR3: TGTGCCAGCAGATCAAGCGGGAGGGCCGCCTACGAGCAGTACTTC.

The rearrangement joins TRBV6-2 or TRBV6-3 to TRBJ2-7, with D perhaps matching TRBD1 or TRBD2 (5 bases each). With 2 bases removed from V and 7 bases from J, the gap between germline ends came to 15 bases. Germline CDR1 MNHEY, CDR2 SVGEGT. The CDR3 is made up of 14 amino acids. The chain's CDR3 is CASSYGGTFGEQYF. The DNA of the CDR3 is TGTGCCAGCAGTTACGGTGGGACGTTCGGAGAGCAGTACTTC.

The chain carries TRBV9 and TRBJ2-2; TRBD2 agrees at 14 bases. The CDR3 spans 16 residues. V was clipped by 4 bases and J by 7 bases; unmatched bases: 6. CDR1 and CDR2 (germline): SGDLS, YYNGEE. In DNA form, the CDR3 reads TGTGCCAGCAGCCTGGGACTAGCGGGAGACGGCGGGGAGCTGTTTTTT. It specifies CASSLGLAGDGGELFF.

This sequence joins TRBV6-1 and TRBJ2-2; possibly TRBD2 for D (6 bases). Trimming took 1 base from V and 4 from J, leaving 13 bases between them. The CDR3 is made up of 16 amino acids. Germline CDR1 MNHNS, CDR2 SASEGT. The CDR3 DNA reads TGTGCCAGCAGTGAAGGCCGGAGGGGCTTCACCGGGGAGCTGTTTTTT. It codes for CASSEGRRGFTGELFF.

The gene calls are TRBV9 and TRBJ2-2; D could derive from TRBD1 or TRBD2 (6 bases each). CDR3 size: 14 residues. Germline lookup yields CDR1 SGDLS and CDR2 YYNGEE. Trimming removed 5 bases from V and 4 bases from J, with 12 bases in between. CDR3: CASSQEGVTGELFF. DNA for the CDR3: TGTGCCAGCAGTCAGGAGGGGGTCACCGGGGAGCTGTTTTTT.

This rearrangement joins TRBV4-2 to TRBJ2-7, with D possibly matching TRBD2 (5 bases). The V and J ends lost 0 bases and 5 bases respectively, with 17 bases between them. Germline V gene data show CDR1 as LGHNA and CDR2 as YNFKEQ. This CDR3 contains 16 residues. CDR3 in DNA: TGTGCCAGCAGCCAAGATATCGGGGAGTTCGCCGACGAGCAGTACTTC. Translating it yields CASSQDIGEFADEQYF.

The chain joins TRBV7-8 to TRBJ2-6, with D uncertain. V dropped 2 bases and J dropped 1 base, with 6 bases sitting between them. This CDR3 spans 15 amino acids. The germline gives CDR1 SGHVS, CDR2 FQNEAQ. The CDR3 reads CASSLMVSGANVLTF. The CDR3 DNA reads as TGTGCCAGCAGCTTAATGGTTTCTGGGGCCAACGTCCTGACTTTC.

The chain is built from TRBV11-2 and TRBJ2-5; D is uncertain. The germline gives CDR1 SGHAT, CDR2 FQNNGV. Between the trimmed V and J ends, which lost 7 bases and 2 bases, there was a span of 11 bases. This CDR3 is 13 amino acids long. Here the CDR3 reads CASNPWGQETQYF. The CDR3 bases are TGTGCCAGCAACCCTTGGGGACAAGAGACCCAGTACTTC.

The chain carries TRBV19 and TRBJ1-4; the D gene is possibly TRBD1 (5 bases). In germline, CDR1 is LNHDA, CDR2 SQIVND (reference sequence). The CDR3 contains 15 residues. V was pared by 6 bases and J by 4 bases, with 15 bases between. This chain's CDR3 is CASSRPQVNNEKLFF. The CDR3, as DNA: TGTGCCAGTAGCAGACCACAGGTTAATAATGAAAAACTGTTTTTT.

This clone was counted only a few times. The chain links TRBV5-1 to TRBJ2-2; the D call may be TRBD1 or TRBD2 (5 bases each). The germline V gene has CDR1 SGHRS and CDR2 YFSETQ. V was pared by 0 bases and J by 8 bases, with 11 bases between. This CDR3 contains 14 residues. The CDR3 reads CASSLDLAGGELFF. In DNA, the CDR3 is TGCGCCAGCAGCTTGGATCTAGCAGGGGGGGAGCTGTTTTTT.

For the CDR3, the DNA is TGTGCCAGCAGCCGCCTAGCGGGACAAGAGACCCAGTACTTC. It encodes CASSRLAGQETQYF. The chain employs TRBV5-5 and TRBJ2-5, with 9 bases identical to TRBD2. The CDR3 runs to 14 residues. Germline-derived CDR1 and CDR2 are SGHKS and YYEKEE (reference sequence). The ends lost 4 bases at V and 2 bases at J; junction bases unmatched: 3.

The J gene is TRBJ2-7, the V gene TRBV5-5; D may be TRBD1 (6 bases). V was shortened by 2 bases and J by 3 bases, with 9 bases between the two germline ends. Germline values: CDR1 SGHKS, CDR2 YYEKEE (reference sequence). The CDR3 contains 13 residues. The CDR3 region has the DNA TGTGCCAGCAGCTTCGGACAGAACTACGAGCAGTACTTC. Its translation: CASSFGQNYEQYF.

This clone has only one observation. The CDR3 protein is CASSLTSGGADTQYF. CDR3 in DNA: TGTGCCAGCAGCTTGACTAGCGGGGGGGCAGATACGCAGTATTTT. The V call is TRBV5-6, the J call TRBJ2-3; 13 bases line up with TRBD2. V was clipped by 1 base and J by 4 bases; unmatched bases: 0. The CDR3 consists of 15 residues. Per the germline V gene, CDR1 is SGHDT and CDR2 is YYEEEE. The complete variable domain, with remaining parts taken from reference TRBV5-6 and TRBJ2-3, reads DAGVTQSPTHLIKTRGQQVTLRCSPKSGHDTVSWYQQALGQGPQFIFQYYEEEERQRGNFPDRFSGHQFPNYSSELNVNALLLGDSALYLCASSLTSGGADTQYFGPGTRLTVL.

The V call is TRBV28, the J call TRBJ2-7; D is ambiguous. V was shortened by 5 bases and J by 5 bases, with 10 bases between the two germline ends. Germline V gene sequence: CDR1 MDHEN, CDR2 SYDVKM. The CDR3 sequence is 12 residues long. Here the CDR3 DNA reads TGTGCCAGCAGTGATAGGATCCACGAGCAGTACTTC. It translates to CASSDRIHEQYF.

The chain uses TRBV4-1 and TRBJ2-7; TRBD1 matches 11 bases. The CDR3 extends over 17 amino acids. J gave up 2 bases and V 4 bases, and 10 bases lay outside the gene matches. Germline lookup yields CDR1 MGHRA and CDR2 YSYEKL. Here the CDR3 DNA reads TGCGCCAGCAGCCGAACCGGGACAGGGGGATCCACCTACGAGCAGTACTTC. Its protein is CASSRTGTGGSTYEQYF.

The chain carries TRBV5-1 and TRBJ1-1; the D gene is possibly TRBD1 (6 bases). Trimming left V 0 bases short and J 6 bases short, with 18 bases between. The CDR3 is made up of 16 amino acids. Germline lookup yields CDR1 SGHRS and CDR2 YFSETQ. This CDR3 reads CASSLDEIQGRAEAFF. CDR3 bases: TGCGCCAGCAGCTTGGACGAAATACAGGGTCGGGCTGAAGCTTTCTTT.

The chain employs TRBV11-3 and TRBJ2-1; 8 bases are a match to TRBD2. The V gene end was trimmed by 5 bases and the J gene end by 7 bases; junction bases not matched to a gene: 13. The CDR3 runs 16 residues. CDR1 is SGHNT and CDR2 is YENEEA in the germline V gene. The DNA of the CDR3 is TGTGCCAGCAGCCCCCGGGCGGGGGGACTTAAGAATGAGCAGTTCTTC. Translated, it gives CASSPRAGGLKNEQFF.

The chain has TRBV6-6 and TRBJ1-2; no reliable D call. Trimming pared 4 bases from V and 2 bases from J, leaving 11 bases between. The CDR3 extends over 14 amino acids. Per germline, CDR1 MNHNY and CDR2 SVGAGI (reference sequence). The DNA of the CDR3 is TGTGCCAGCAGTTCCCACGCCGTAAACTATGGCTACACCTTC. Its protein is CASSSHAVNYGYTF.

CDR3 in amino acids: CASSSKGASVPYEQYF. DNA of the CDR3: TGCGCCAGCAGCTCAAAGGGGGCGTCGGTTCCCTACGAGCAGTACTTC. The chain couples TRBV4-1 to TRBJ2-7, with 7 bases matching TRBD1. Per the germline V gene, CDR1 is MGHRA and CDR2 is YSYEKL. The CDR3 spans 16 residues. With V trimmed by 5 bases and J by 2 bases, 12 bases remained unmatched.

The V and J genes are TRBV10-3 and TRBJ1-5; 9 positions agree with TRBD1. V was clipped by 6 bases and J by 4 bases; unmatched bases: 1. This CDR3 has 13 amino acids. The germline gives CDR1 ENHRY, CDR2 SYGVKD. The CDR3 protein is CAISDRGNQPQHF. CDR3 bases: TGTGCCATCAGCGACAGGGGGAATCAGCCCCAGCATTTT.

DNA for the CDR3: TGTGCCAGCAGTACCAGGGAGGCCTCAAGCAATCAGCCCCAGCATTTT. Its protein product is CASSTREASSNQPQHF. The V and J genes are TRBV6-6 and TRBJ1-5; perhaps TRBD1 as D (5 bases). The CDR3 runs 16 residues. Germline V CDR1 and CDR2: MNHNY, SVGAGI (reference sequence). Trimming took 5 bases from V and 1 from J, leaving 15 bases between them.